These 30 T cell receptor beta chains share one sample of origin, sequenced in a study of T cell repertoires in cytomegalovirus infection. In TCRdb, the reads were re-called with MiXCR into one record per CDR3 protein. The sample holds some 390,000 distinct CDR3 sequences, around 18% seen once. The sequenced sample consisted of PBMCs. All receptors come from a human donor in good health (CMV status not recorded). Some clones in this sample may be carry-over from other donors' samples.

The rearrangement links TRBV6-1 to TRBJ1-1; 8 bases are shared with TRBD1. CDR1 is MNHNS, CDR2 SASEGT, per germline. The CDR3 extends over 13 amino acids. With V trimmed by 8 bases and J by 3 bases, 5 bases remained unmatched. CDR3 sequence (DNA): TGTGCCAGCGGACAGGGTTTATACACTGAAGCTTTCTTT. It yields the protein CASGQGLYTEAFF.

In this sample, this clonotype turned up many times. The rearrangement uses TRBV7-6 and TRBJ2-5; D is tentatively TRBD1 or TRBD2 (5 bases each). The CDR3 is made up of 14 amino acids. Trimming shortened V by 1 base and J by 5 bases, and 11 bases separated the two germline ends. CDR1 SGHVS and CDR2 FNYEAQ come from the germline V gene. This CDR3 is CASSLDTGQETQYF. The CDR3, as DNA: TGTGCCAGCAGCTTAGATACGGGGCAGGAGACCCAGTACTTC.

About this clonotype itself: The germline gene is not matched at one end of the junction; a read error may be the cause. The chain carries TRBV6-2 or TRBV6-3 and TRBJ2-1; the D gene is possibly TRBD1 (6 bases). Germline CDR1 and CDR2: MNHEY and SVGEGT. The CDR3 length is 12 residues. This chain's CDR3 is CASSSRPGHPLF. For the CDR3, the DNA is TGTGCCAGCAGTTCAAGGCCGGGACACCCACTCTTC.

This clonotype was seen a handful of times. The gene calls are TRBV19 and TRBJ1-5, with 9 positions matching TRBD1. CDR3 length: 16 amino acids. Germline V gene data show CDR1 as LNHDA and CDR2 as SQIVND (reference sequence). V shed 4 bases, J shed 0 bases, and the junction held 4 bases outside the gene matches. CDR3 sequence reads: CASSTRTGDSNQPQHF. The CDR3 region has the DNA TGTGCCAGTAGTACCCGGACAGGGGATAGCAATCAGCCCCAGCATTTT.

CDR3 amino acids: CSARDSSRRYNEQFF. The CDR3 coding sequence is TGCAGTGCTAGAGACTCCAGTAGACGCTACAATGAGCAGTTCTTC. This chain connects TRBV20-1 to TRBJ2-1, with no clear D. CDR3 length: 15 amino acids. Germline V gives CDR1 DFQATT, CDR2 SNEGSKA (reference sequence). The V gene lost 0 bases and the J gene lost 3 bases, with 12 bases spanning the gap.

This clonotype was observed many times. In DNA form, the CDR3 reads TGTGCCAGCAGCCCTCGGCTAGCGGAGAGCACAGATACGCAGTATTTT. It yields the protein CASSPRLAESTDTQYF. The J gene is TRBJ2-3, the V gene TRBV4-2, with 7 bases that match TRBD2. Germline loops: CDR1 LGHNA, CDR2 YNFKEQ. With 4 bases clipped from V and 0 bases from J, the junction kept 7 bases outside the gene matches. This CDR3 spans 16 amino acids.

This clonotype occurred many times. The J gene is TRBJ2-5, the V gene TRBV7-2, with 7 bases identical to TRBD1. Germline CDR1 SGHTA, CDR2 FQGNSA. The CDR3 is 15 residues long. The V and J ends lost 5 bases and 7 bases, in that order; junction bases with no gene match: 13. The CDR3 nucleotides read TGTGCCAGCAGCCGACAGGGTGTGATTAGAGGGACCCAGTACTTC. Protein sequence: CASSRQGVIRGTQYF.

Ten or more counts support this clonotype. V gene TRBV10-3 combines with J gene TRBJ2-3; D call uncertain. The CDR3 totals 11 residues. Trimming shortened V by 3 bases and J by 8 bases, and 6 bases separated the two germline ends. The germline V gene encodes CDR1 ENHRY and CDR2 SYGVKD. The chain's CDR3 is CAISDATTQYF. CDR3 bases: TGTGCCATCAGTGATGCAACTACGCAGTATTTT.

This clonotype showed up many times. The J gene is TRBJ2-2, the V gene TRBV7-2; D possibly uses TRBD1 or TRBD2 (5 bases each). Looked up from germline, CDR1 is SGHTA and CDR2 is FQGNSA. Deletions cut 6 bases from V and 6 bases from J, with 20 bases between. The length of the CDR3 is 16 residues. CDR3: CASSSGAVRIAGELFF. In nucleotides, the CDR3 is TGTGCCAGCAGTTCCGGGGCTGTCCGAATAGCCGGGGAGCTGTTTTTT. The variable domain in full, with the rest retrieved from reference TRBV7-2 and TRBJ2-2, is GAGVSQSPSNKVTEKGKDVELRCDPISGHTALYWYRQSLGQGLEFLIYFQGNSAPDKSGLPSDRFSAERTGGSVSTLTIQRTQQEDSAVYLCASSSGAVRIAGELFFGEGSRLTVL.

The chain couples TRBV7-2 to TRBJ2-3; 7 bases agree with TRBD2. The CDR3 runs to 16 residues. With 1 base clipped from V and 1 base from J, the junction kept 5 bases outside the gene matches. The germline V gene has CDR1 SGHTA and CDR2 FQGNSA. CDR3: CASSLEGGSGTDTQYF. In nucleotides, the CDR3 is TGTGCCAGCAGCTTAGAGGGCGGGAGTGGCACAGATACGCAGTATTTT.

This CDR3 reads CSAGDSLASYTF. CDR3 nucleotide sequence: TGCAGTGCTGGGGACTCCTTGGCAAGCTACACCTTC. The chain employs TRBV20-1 and TRBJ1-2; D is perhaps TRBD1 (5 bases). The CDR3 runs to 12 residues. CDR1 and CDR2 from the germline V gene are DFQATT and SNEGSKA (reference sequence). V was clipped by 5 bases and J by 9 bases, with 16 bases between them.

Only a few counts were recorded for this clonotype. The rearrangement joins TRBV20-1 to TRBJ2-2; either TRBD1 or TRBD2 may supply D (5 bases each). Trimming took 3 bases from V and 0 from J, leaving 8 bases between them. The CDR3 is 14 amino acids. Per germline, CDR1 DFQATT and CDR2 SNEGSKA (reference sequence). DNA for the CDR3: TGCAGTGCTAGGGGACCCTCGAACACCGGGGAGCTGTTTTTT. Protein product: CSARGPSNTGELFF.

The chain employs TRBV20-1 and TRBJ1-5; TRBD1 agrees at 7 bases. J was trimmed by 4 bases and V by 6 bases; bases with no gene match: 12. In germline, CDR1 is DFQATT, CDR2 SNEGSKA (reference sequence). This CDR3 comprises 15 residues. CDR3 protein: CSAIKQQGWNQPQHF. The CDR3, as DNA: TGCAGTGCAATCAAACAACAGGGGTGGAATCAGCCCCAGCATTTT.

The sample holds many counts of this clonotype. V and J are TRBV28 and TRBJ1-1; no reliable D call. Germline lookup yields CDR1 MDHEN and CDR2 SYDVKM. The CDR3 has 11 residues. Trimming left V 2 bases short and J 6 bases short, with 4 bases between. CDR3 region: CASSLLAEAFF. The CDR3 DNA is TGTGCCAGCAGTTTACTAGCTGAAGCTTTCTTT.

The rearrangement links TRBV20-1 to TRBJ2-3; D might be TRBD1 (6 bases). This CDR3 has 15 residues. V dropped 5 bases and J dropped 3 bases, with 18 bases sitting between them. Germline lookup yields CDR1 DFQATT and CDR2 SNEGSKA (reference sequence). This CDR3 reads CSAYQGGEGTDTQYF. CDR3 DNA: TGCAGTGCTTACCAAGGGGGAGAGGGGACAGATACGCAGTATTTT.

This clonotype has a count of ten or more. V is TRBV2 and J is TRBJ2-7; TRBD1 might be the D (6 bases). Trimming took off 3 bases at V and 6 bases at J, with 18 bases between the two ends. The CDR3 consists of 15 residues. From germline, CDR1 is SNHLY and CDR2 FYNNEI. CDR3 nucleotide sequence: TGTGCCAGCAGTGACGGTCAGGGGAGTGACGCCGAGCAGTACTTC. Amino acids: CASSDGQGSDAEQYF.

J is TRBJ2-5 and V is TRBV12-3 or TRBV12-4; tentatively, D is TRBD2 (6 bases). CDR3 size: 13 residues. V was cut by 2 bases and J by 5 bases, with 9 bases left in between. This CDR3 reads CASSLLALETQYF. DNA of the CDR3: TGTGCCAGCAGTTTACTAGCGTTGGAGACCCAGTACTTC.

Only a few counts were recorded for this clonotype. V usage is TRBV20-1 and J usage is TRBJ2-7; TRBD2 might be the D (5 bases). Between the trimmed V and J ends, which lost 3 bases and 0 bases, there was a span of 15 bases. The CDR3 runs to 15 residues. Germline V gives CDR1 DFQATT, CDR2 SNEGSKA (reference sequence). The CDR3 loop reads CSARGRGASSYEQYF. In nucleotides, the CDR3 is TGCAGTGCTAGGGGCCGGGGAGCGAGCTCCTACGAGCAGTACTTC.

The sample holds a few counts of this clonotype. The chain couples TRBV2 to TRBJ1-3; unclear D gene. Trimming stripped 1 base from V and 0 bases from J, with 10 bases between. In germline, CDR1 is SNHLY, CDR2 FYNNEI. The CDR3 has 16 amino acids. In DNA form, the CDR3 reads TGTGCCAGCAGTGAAGAAGGGCCACTCTCTGGAAACACCATATATTTT. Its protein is CASSEEGPLSGNTIYF.

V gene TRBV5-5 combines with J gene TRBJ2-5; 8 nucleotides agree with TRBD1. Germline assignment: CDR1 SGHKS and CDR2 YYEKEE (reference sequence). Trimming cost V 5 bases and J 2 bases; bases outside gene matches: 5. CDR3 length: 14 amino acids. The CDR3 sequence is CASRLDRVQETQYF. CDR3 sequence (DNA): TGTGCCAGCAGACTGGACAGGGTACAAGAGACCCAGTACTTC.

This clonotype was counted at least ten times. The CDR3 DNA reads TGTGCCATCAGTGAGTTCGGTGGGAATCAGCCCCAGCATTTT. Its translation: CAISEFGGNQPQHF. The rearrangement links TRBV10-3 to TRBJ1-5; the D is unclear. The germline V gene encodes CDR1 ENHRY and CDR2 SYGVKD. V was clipped by 1 base and J by 4 bases, with 8 bases between them. The CDR3 runs to 14 residues.

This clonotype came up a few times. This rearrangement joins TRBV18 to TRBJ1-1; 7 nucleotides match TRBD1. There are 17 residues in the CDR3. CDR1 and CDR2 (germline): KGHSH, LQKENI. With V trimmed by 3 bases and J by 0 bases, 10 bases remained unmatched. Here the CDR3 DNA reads TGTGCCAGCTCACCGGCAGGGGGACTACACATGAACACTGAAGCTTTCTTT. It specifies CASSPAGGLHMNTEAFF.

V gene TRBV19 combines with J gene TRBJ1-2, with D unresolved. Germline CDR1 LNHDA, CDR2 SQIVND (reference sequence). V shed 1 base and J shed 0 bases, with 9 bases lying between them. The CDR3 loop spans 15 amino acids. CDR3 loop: CASSIGRRANYGYTF. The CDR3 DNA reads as TGTGCCAGTAGTATAGGACGGCGAGCTAACTATGGCTACACCTTC.

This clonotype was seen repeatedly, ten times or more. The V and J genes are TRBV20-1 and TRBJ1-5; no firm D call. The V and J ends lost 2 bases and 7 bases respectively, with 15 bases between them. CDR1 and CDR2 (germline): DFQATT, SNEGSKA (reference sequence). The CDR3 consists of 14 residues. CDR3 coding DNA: TGCAGTGCTAGATCAGGACCGATAAACCAGCCCCAGCATTTT. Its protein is CSARSGPINQPQHF.

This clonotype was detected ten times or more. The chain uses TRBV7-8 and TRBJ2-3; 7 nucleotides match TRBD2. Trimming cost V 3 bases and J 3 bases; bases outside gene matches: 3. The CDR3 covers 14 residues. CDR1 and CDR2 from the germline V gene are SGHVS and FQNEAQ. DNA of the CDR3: TGTGCCAGCAGCTTGCCTAGCGGAACAGATACGCAGTATTTT. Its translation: CASSLPSGTDTQYF.

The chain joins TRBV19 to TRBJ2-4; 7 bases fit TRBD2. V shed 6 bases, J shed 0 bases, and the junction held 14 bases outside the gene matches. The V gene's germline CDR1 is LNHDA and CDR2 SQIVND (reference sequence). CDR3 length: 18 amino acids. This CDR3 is CASRELAREYLAKNIQYF. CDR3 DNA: TGTGCCAGTAGGGAACTAGCGCGAGAATACCTAGCCAAAAACATTCAGTACTTC.

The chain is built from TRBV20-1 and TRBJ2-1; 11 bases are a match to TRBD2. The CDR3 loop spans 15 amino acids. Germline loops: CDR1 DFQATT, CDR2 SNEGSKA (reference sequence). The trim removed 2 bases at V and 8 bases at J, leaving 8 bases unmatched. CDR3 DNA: TGCAGTGCTAGACCCTTAGCGGGGGGGTCGTATGAGCAGTTCTTC. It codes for CSARPLAGGSYEQFF.

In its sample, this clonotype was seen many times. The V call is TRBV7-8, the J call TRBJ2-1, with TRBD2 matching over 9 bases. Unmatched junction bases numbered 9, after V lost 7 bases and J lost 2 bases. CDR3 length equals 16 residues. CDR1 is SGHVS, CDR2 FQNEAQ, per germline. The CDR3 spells CASTQMRLAAYNEQFF. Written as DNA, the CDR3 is TGTGCCAGCACCCAGATGCGACTAGCGGCCTACAATGAGCAGTTCTTC.

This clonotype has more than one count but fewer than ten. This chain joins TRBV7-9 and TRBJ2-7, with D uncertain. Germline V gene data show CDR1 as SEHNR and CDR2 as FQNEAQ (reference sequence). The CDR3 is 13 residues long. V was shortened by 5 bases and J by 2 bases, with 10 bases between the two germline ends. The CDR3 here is CASSVTPTYEQYF. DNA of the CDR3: TGTGCCAGCAGCGTAACCCCCACCTACGAGCAGTACTTC.

As DNA, the CDR3 is TGTGCCAGCAGCATACTAGACAGGGAATACACCGGGGAGCTGTTTTTT. The encoded protein is CASSILDREYTGELFF. V and J are TRBV5-6 and TRBJ2-2, with TRBD1 identical over 7 bases. From germline, CDR1 is SGHDT and CDR2 YYEEEE. V lost 4 bases and J lost 3; bases outside the gene matches: 9. CDR3 size: 16 residues.